The 27 T cell receptor beta chains given below trace back to one sample, sequenced in a study of cytomegalovirus exposure and HLA in healthy donors. PCR employed 60 Vbeta and 13 Jbeta primers. The protocol was immunoSEQ multiplex PCR, while the TCRdb copy is restricted to in-frame clones and leaves out a portion. In total, the table holds fewer than 85,000 clones. Sequencing input: PBMCs. The receptors come from a man aged 45-65 years in good health and CMV-seropositive.

This chain uses TRBV15 with TRBJ2-3; TRBD1 is a possible D gene (5 bases). The CDR3 sequence is 15 residues long. Germline lookup yields CDR1 LNHNV and CDR2 YYDKDF (reference sequence). Trimming stripped 3 bases from V and 1 base from J, with 11 bases between. The DNA for the CDR3 is TGTGCCACCAGCAGTACAGGCACCCGCACAGATACGCAGTATTTT. Translated, it gives CATSSTGTRTDTQYF.

The chain joins TRBV6-6 to TRBJ2-1; 10 nucleotides agree with TRBD2. The trim removed 6 bases at V and 3 bases at J, leaving 8 bases unmatched. Germline CDR1 and CDR2: MNHNY and SVGAGI (reference sequence). CDR3 length: 16 amino acids. The CDR3 loop is CASSRGLASDYNEQFF. The CDR3 nucleotides read TGTGCCAGCAGCCGGGGACTAGCGAGTGACTACAATGAGCAGTTCTTC.

The chain combines TRBV5-1 with TRBJ2-6; the match to TRBD1 covers 9 bases. This CDR3 comprises 16 residues. J gave up 1 base and V 4 bases, and 3 bases lay outside the gene matches. The germline CDR1 and CDR2 sequences are SGHRS and YFSETQ. CDR3 in DNA: TGCGCCAGCAGCCTGACAGGGGGGTCTGGGGCCAACGTCCTGACTTTC. The encoded protein is CASSLTGGSGANVLTF.

This chain connects TRBV5-1 to TRBJ1-2; 10 bases map to TRBD1. Germline V gene lookup returns CDR1 SGHRS and CDR2 YFSETQ. The junction had 9 bases not matched to a gene; V was cut back by 4 bases and J by 6 bases. The CDR3 spans 15 residues. The CDR3 is CASSLATGGEHGYTF. In DNA, the CDR3 is TGCGCCAGCAGCCTAGCGACAGGGGGCGAGCATGGCTACACCTTC.

The gene calls are TRBV11-2 and TRBJ2-7; 15 bases fit TRBD2. Germline V gene lookup returns CDR1 SGHAT and CDR2 FQNNGV. The CDR3 has 19 amino acids. V trimming: 4 bases; J trimming: 2 bases; junction bases outside the gene matches: 12. The CDR3 DNA is TGTGCCAGCAGCTCCATCCTCGGACTAGCGGGAGGGGTCGCCTACGAGCAGTACTTC. Amino acid sequence: CASSSILGLAGGVAYEQYF.

This chain uses TRBV6-1 with TRBJ1-2; no reliable D call. V was trimmed by 4 bases and J by 4 bases, leaving 10 bases between them. The germline V gene encodes CDR1 MNHNS and CDR2 SASEGT. The CDR3 is made up of 13 amino acids. CDR3 DNA: TGTGCCAGCAGTGGTTCGGCAGGCTATGGCTACACCTTC. Residues: CASSGSAGYGYTF.

This sequence joins TRBV21-1 and TRBJ1-4. TRBV21-1 counts as a pseudogene. The CDR3 is 12 residues long. The CDR3 bases are TGTGCCAGCCGTCGAGGTAATGAAAAACTGTTTTTT. Amino acids: CASRRGNEKLFF.

The chain combines TRBV6-1 with TRBJ2-5, with TRBD2 as a possible D gene (6 bases). V lost 5 bases and J lost 5, with 9 bases in between. The CDR3 consists of 12 residues. Germline V CDR1 and CDR2: MNHNS, SASEGT. The CDR3 region has the DNA TGTGCCAGCAGTCTCCGGGGGGAGACCCAGTACTTC. Translating gives CASSLRGETQYF.

The rearrangement joins TRBV6-1 to TRBJ2-2; no definite D call. Germline V gene data show CDR1 as MNHNS and CDR2 as SASEGT. The CDR3 contains 13 residues. V was trimmed by 4 bases and J by 3 bases, leaving 6 bases between them. CDR3 DNA: TGTGCCAGCAGTGTGAGTTACACCGGGGAGCTGTTTTTT. It encodes CASSVSYTGELFF.

This sequence joins TRBV25-1 and TRBJ2-5; 8 bases match TRBD1. V was pared by 6 bases and J by 4 bases, with 13 bases of the junction left unmatched. CDR1 is MGHDK and CDR2 is SYGVNS in the germline V gene. This CDR3 region has 16 residues. DNA for the CDR3: TGTGCCAGCAGCCCAGGCATCCAACAGGGGGGAGAGACCCAGTACTTC. Its translation is CASSPGIQQGGETQYF.

The chain recombines TRBV2 with TRBJ2-3; TRBD1 matches at 12 bases. CDR3 length: 15 amino acids. Losses at the gene ends were 6 bases for V and 6 bases for J; bases not matched to a gene: 7. In germline, CDR1 is SNHLY, CDR2 FYNNEI. The DNA for the CDR3 is TGTGCCAGCAGGGCGGGGACAGGGGGCGTGGATACGCAGTATTTT. Protein sequence: CASRAGTGGVDTQYF.

V is TRBV10-2 and J is TRBJ2-5; TRBD2 matches at 9 bases. Germline V lookup: CDR1 WSHSY, CDR2 SAAADI. CDR3 size: 14 residues. The V gene end was trimmed by 4 bases and the J gene end by 4 bases; junction bases not matched to a gene: 4. The CDR3, as DNA: TGCGCCAGCAGTGGGGCGGGGGGGCGAGAGACCCAGTACTTC. Protein product: CASSGAGGRETQYF.

CDR3 sequence: CASSLADRDQPQHF. In DNA, the CDR3 is TGTGCCAGCAGCTTAGCGGACAGGGATCAGCCCCAGCATTTT. This rearrangement joins TRBV7-9 to TRBJ1-5; 8 bases map to TRBD1. Germline V gives CDR1 SEHNR, CDR2 FQNEAQ (reference sequence). Trimming took 0 bases from V and 5 from J; bases not matched to a gene: 0. The CDR3 has 14 amino acids.

With regard to this clone: An end of the junction does not agree with germline; a read error may underlie this. The chain links TRBV5-1 to TRBJ2-1; D is unresolved. There are 13 residues in the CDR3. CDR1 and CDR2 (germline): SGHRS, YFSETQ. The DNA for the CDR3 is TGCGCCAGCAGCTTGGACTCCAACAATGAGCAGTTCTTC. This sequence encodes CASSLDSNNEQFF.

The chain carries TRBV6-5 and TRBJ2-1, with a tentative D call TRBD1 (6 bases). CDR3 length: 15 amino acids. Germline V gene lookup returns CDR1 MNHEY and CDR2 SVGAGI. The V end lost 7 bases, the J end lost 3 bases, and 16 bases lay between the germline ends. The CDR3 reads CASMRPSRGYNEQFF. The CDR3 bases are TGTGCCAGCATGAGACCCAGCAGGGGCTACAATGAGCAGTTCTTC.

The CDR3 loop reads CASSVGQTYGYTF. The CDR3 coding sequence is TGTGCCAGCAGCGTGGGACAGACCTATGGCTACACCTTC. V is TRBV5-6 and J is TRBJ1-2; 7 bases agree with TRBD1. The CDR3 has 13 amino acids. V lost 4 bases to trimming and J lost 4 bases; unmatched junction nucleotides: 4. Germline CDR1 SGHDT, CDR2 YYEEEE.

This chain connects TRBV2 to TRBJ2-5, with a tentative D call TRBD2 (7 bases). From germline, CDR1 is SNHLY and CDR2 FYNNEI. V was pared by 8 bases and J by 2 bases, with 18 bases between. The CDR3 totals 15 residues. CDR3 in amino acids: CASDSWEGEQETQYF. In nucleotides, the CDR3 is TGTGCCAGCGACTCTTGGGAGGGGGAACAAGAGACCCAGTACTTC.

The chain employs TRBV19 and TRBJ1-5; 7 bases align to TRBD1. From germline, CDR1 is LNHDA and CDR2 SQIVND (reference sequence). V dropped 5 bases and J dropped 3; count of bases not matched to a gene: 10. The CDR3 is 16 residues long. This CDR3 is CASSSIEGAANQPQHF. CDR3 coding DNA: TGTGCCAGTAGTTCCATTGAGGGGGCGGCCAATCAGCCCCAGCATTTT.

The rearrangement links TRBV7-2 to TRBJ1-4; 7 positions agree with TRBD1. Trimming removed 5 bases from V and 2 bases from J; junction bases left unmatched: 2. This CDR3 comprises 14 residues. Germline V gene sequence: CDR1 SGHTA, CDR2 FQGNSA. The CDR3 region is CASSLTGTNEKLFF. In DNA, the CDR3 is TGTGCCAGCAGCCTGACAGGGACTAATGAAAAACTGTTTTTT.

The gene calls are TRBV15 and TRBJ2-1; 12 bases are a match to TRBD2. The length of the CDR3 is 16 residues. The V segment lost 5 bases and the J segment 2 bases; nucleotides outside the gene matches: 4. Germline values: CDR1 LNHNV, CDR2 YYDKDF (reference sequence). The DNA of the CDR3 is TGTGCCACCAGCGTCGGACTAGCGGGACCCTACAATGAGCAGTTCTTC. Amino acids: CATSVGLAGPYNEQFF.

This chain connects TRBV5-1 to TRBJ1-3; D call uncertain. In germline, CDR1 is SGHRS, CDR2 YFSETQ. This CDR3 has 16 residues. V was shortened by 0 bases and J by 0 bases, with 10 bases between the two germline ends. The CDR3 nucleotides are TGCGCCAGCAGCTTGGGAAACTACCTCTCTGGAAACACCATATATTTT. Protein: CASSLGNYLSGNTIYF.

The chain links TRBV19 to TRBJ2-2; D ambiguous. Trimming removed 7 bases at V and 5 bases at J, with 11 bases between. The CDR3 sequence is 13 residues long. The germline gives CDR1 LNHDA, CDR2 SQIVND (reference sequence). As DNA, the CDR3 is TGTGCCAGTATCCGGGTGGATACCGGGGAGCTGTTTTTT. Amino acid sequence: CASIRVDTGELFF.

This chain joins TRBV5-1 and TRBJ1-2; D is possibly TRBD1 (5 bases). CDR1 is SGHRS and CDR2 is YFSETQ in the germline V gene. The ends were cut back, 0 bases at V and 4 bases at J, with 16 bases in the middle. The CDR3 spans 16 residues. The CDR3 sequence: CASSLGQSNTGYGYTF. The CDR3, as DNA: TGCGCCAGCAGCTTGGGACAGTCTAATACGGGCTATGGCTACACCTTC.

The chain is built from TRBV18 and TRBJ2-1, with TRBD2 matching over 12 bases. This CDR3 has 16 residues. The germline CDR1 and CDR2 sequences are KGHSH and LQKENI. V lost 4 bases, J lost 5 bases, and 6 bases stayed unmatched. The CDR3 here is CASSQELAGGDNEQFF. For the CDR3, the DNA is TGTGCCAGCTCACAGGAACTAGCGGGAGGTGACAATGAGCAGTTCTTC.

This sequence joins TRBV19 and TRBJ2-2; 7 bases line up with TRBD1. The J segment lost 4 bases and the V segment lost 10 bases, leaving 9 bases of the junction unmatched. The CDR3 contains 14 residues. Germline V gene sequence: CDR1 LNHDA, CDR2 SQIVND (reference sequence). The CDR3 spells CATNRQGSTGELFF. The CDR3 DNA follows: TGTGCCACCAACAGACAGGGCAGCACCGGGGAGCTGTTTTTT.

The chain combines TRBV6-1 with TRBJ1-2; a weak D match, TRBD1 (6 bases). The CDR3 length is 14 residues. CDR1 and CDR2 from the germline V gene are MNHNS and SASEGT. V lost 6 bases and J 2 bases, leaving 13 bases between the germline ends. CDR3 coding DNA: TGTGCCAGCAGACCAACGACAGGCAACTATGGCTACACCTTC. Translated: CASRPTTGNYGYTF.

V gene TRBV15 combines with J gene TRBJ1-5, with D maybe TRBD1 (5 bases). This CDR3 contains 13 residues. The V and J ends lost 0 bases and 8 bases respectively, with 8 bases between them. CDR1 and CDR2 from the germline V gene are LNHNV and YYDKDF (reference sequence). The CDR3, as DNA: TGTGCCACCAGCAGAGATGGGGCCGAGCCCCAGCATTTT. Protein: CATSRDGAEPQHF.